This T cell receptor beta chain appears in the sequencing data of a study of blood T cell repertoires in COVID-19. The repertoire was sequenced with immunoSEQ multiplex PCR; TCRdb's copy has only in-frame clones and lacks some. The repertoire holds approximately 250,000 clones, with 80% to 90% as singletons. The trim removed 8 bases at V and 3 bases at J, leaving 9 bases unmatched. CDR3 length: 14 amino acids. Per the germline V gene, CDR1 is MNHEY and CDR2 is SVGAGI. The clonotype comes from a man aged 50 to 59 with acute or convalescent COVID-19. The J gene is TRBJ2-7, the V gene TRBV6-5; 8 nucleotides agree with TRBD2. Sequenced: peripheral blood. For the CDR3, the DNA is TGTGCCAGCGGTAGACTAGCGCGAAACTACGAGCAGTACTTC. It specifies CASGRLARNYEQYF.